This T cell receptor beta chain was documented in a study of patients and donors after allogeneic stem cell transplantation. This clonotype was recorded many times. Using its own MiXCR run on the RT-PCR reads, TCRdb lists one record per CDR3 protein. Of some 880,000 distinct CDR3 sequences in the sample, over 15% were seen once. CDR1 and CDR2 (germline): SGDLS, YYNGEE. The CDR3 spans 14 residues. V was clipped by 0 bases and J by 6 bases, with 12 bases between them. The receptor's source is a human donor who was either an allogeneic HSCT recipient or a stem cell or donor lymphocyte infusion donor (not recorded which). It is not recorded whose cells these are; they may come from a transplant donor. Sequencing was done on a sample of blood, either unsorted or a sorted T cell fraction (not recorded which). The chain employs TRBV9 and TRBJ2-5; TRBD2 is a possible D gene (5 bases). CDR3 DNA sequence: TGTGCCAGCAGCGTAGAACCGGGGATACAGACCCAGTACTTC. Amino acids: CASSVEPGIQTQYF.